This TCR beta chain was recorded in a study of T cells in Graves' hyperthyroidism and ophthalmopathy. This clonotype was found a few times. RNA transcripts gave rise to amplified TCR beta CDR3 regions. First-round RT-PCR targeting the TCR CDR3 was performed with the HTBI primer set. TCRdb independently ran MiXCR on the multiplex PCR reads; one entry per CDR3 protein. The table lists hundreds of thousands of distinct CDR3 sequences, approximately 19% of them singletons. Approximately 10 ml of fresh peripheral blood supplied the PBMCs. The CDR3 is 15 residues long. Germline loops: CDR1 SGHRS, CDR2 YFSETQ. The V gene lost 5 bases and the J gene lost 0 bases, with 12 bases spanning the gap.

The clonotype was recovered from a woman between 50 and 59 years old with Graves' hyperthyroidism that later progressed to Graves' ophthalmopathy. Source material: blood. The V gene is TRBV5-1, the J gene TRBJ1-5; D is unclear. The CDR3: CASRKDGNSNQPQHF. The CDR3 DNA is TGCGCCAGCAGAAAAGACGGCAATAGCAATCAGCCCCAGCATTTT.